The T cell receptor (beta chain) described here comes from a study of human T cells and chemical hapten exposure. Across the study: A roughly 2 cm by roughly 2 cm inner upper arm patch received 2% DPC for sensitization. Patients having alopecia areata, totalis or universalis were mostly female.

Unique molecular identifiers were affixed to discrete cDNA molecules within the library. TCRdb re-analysed the RACE reads in MiXCR, keeping a single row per CDR3 protein. The table lists 150,000 to 200,000 distinct CDR3 sequences, around 13% of them singletons. The sample's time point: patch test 1, 2 weeks after DPC sensitization. As to treatment: therapeutic diphenylcyclopropenone sensitization with weekly scalp DPC. Investigators collected blood before applying each patch test. This clonotype was recorded many times. The germline V gene has CDR1 LNHDA and CDR2 SQIVND (reference sequence). The length of the CDR3 is 16 residues. Trimming left V 7 bases short and J 2 bases short, with 17 bases between.

The chain employs TRBV19 and TRBJ1-4; perhaps TRBD1 as D (6 bases). Sample: whole blood, taken in connection with sensitization to the hapten diphenylcyclopropenone (DPC). The clonotype comes from a woman aged 25-40 years with alopecia areata. Some clones in this sample may be carry-over from other donors' samples. The CDR3 is CASTSRTAGTNEKLFF. CDR3 coding DNA: TGTGCCAGTACGAGCAGGACAGCAGGGACTAATGAAAAACTGTTTTTT.